This TCR beta chain was profiled in a study of beta chain features in type 1 diabetes. On the study more broadly: Sorted cells examined across all samples numbered around 100 million. Findings of the study overall: Across all four CD4+ subsets, people with type 1 diabetes showed modestly shorter TCRB CDR3s.

Expressed TCRB transcripts were sequenced after all isolated RNA was converted to cDNA. Method: immunoSEQ multiplex PCR; TCRdb's copy keeps in-frame clones and lacks some. Seen here are some 640,000 clones, roughly an eighth observed once, and the top ten hold less than 0.04%. The CDR3 is 11 amino acids. The germline V gene has CDR1 MNHEY and CDR2 SVGAGI. V was clipped by 2 bases and J by 10 bases, with 9 bases between them. This clone has a handful of counts. Its antigen is still unknown. The sample comprised naive CD4+ T cells from blood. The receptor was derived from a man aged 18 to 30 with type 1 diabetes. The chain uses TRBV6-5 and TRBJ2-7; a weak D match, TRBD1 (5 bases). The CDR3 bases are TGTGCCAGCAGTTACGGGGCACTCCAGTACTTC. It yields the protein CASSYGALQYF.